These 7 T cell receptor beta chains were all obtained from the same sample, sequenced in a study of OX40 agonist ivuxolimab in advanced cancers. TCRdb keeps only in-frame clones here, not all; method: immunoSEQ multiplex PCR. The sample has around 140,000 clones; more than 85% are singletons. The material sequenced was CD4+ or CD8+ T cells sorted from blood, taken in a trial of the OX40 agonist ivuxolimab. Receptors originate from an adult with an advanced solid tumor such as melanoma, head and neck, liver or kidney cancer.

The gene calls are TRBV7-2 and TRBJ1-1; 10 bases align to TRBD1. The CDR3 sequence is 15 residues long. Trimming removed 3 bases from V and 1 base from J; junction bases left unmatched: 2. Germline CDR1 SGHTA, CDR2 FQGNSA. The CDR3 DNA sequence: TGTGCCAGCAGCTTCCGGGACAGGGGGAACACTGAAGCTTTCTTT. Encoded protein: CASSFRDRGNTEAFF.

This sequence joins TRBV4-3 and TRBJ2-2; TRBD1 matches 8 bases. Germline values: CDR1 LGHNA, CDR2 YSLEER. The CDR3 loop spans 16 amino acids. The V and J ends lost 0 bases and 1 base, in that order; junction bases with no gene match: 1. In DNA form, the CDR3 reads TGCGCCAGCAGCCAAGAAGGGACAGGGAACACCGGGGAGCTGTTTTTT. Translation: CASSQEGTGNTGELFF.

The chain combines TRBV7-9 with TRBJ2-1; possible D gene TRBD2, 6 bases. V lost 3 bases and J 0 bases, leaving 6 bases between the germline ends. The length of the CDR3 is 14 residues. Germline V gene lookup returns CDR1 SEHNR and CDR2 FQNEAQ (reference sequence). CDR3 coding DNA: TGTGCCAGCAGCTTCGGGGGCTCCTACAATGAGCAGTTCTTC. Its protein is CASSFGGSYNEQFF.

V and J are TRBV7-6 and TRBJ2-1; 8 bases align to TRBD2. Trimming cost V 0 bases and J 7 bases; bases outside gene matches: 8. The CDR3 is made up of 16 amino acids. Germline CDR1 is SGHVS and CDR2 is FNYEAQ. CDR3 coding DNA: TGTGCCAGCAGCTTAGCTGGAACGGGGGGGTGGAATGAGCAGTTCTTC. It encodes CASSLAGTGGWNEQFF.

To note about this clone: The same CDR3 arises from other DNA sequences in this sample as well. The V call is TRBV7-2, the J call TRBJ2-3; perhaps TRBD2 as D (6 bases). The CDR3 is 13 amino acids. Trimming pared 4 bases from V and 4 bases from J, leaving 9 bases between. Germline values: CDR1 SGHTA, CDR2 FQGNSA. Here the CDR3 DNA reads TGTGCCAGCAGCTCTCGACTAGCAGATACGCAGTATTTT. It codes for CASSSRLADTQYF. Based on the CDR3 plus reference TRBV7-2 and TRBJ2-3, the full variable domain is GAGVSQSPSNKVTEKGKDVELRCDPISGHTALYWYRQSLGQGLEFLIYFQGNSAPDKSGLPSDRFSAERTGGSVSTLTIQRTQQEDSAVYLCASSSRLADTQYFGPGTRLTVL.

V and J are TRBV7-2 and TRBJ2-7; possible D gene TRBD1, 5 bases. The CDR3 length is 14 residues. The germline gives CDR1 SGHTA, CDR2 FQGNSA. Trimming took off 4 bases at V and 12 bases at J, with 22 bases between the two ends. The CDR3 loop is CASSYQGLDRVTYF. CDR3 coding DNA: TGTGCCAGCAGCTACCAGGGCCTGGACCGGGTGACGTACTTC.

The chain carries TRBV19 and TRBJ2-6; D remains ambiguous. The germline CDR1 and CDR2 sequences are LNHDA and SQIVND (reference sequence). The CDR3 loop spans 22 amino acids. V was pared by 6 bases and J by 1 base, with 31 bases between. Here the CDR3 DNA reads TGTGCCAGTAGGAAGTGGCGTCCGGACGCCACCGTGAGGTTTTCTGGGGCCAACGTCCTGACTTTC. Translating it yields CASRKWRPDATVRFSGANVLTF.